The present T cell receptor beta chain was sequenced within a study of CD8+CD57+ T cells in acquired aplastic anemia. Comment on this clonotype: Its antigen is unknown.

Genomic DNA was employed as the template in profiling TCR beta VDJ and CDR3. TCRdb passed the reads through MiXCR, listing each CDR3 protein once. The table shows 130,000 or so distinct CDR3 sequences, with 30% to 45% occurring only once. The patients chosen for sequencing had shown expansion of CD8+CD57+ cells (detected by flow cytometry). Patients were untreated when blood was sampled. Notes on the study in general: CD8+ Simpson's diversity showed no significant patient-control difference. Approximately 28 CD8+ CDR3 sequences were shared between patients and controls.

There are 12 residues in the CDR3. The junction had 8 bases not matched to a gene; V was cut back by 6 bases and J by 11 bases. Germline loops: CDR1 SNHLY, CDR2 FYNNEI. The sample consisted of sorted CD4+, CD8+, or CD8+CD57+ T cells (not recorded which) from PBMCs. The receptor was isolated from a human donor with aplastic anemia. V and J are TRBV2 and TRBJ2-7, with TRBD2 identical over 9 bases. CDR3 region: CASSVPSGEEYF. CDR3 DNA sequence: TGTGCCAGCAGCGTTCCTAGCGGGGAGGAGTACTTC.